This T cell receptor beta chain was captured by sequencing in a study of post-analysis software for immune sequencing data. Study at large: Clinical courses comprised relapsing-remitting, secondary progressive and progressive-relapsing multiple sclerosis. The study, taken as a whole, reports: The F measure placed samples prepared in the same batch into strongly shared clusters. Controls had lower frequencies than patients of about 5 TRBV segments, which included TRBV5-6, TRBV5-1 and TRBV20-1. Those with multiple sclerosis, the patient group, showed significantly lower normalized Chao1 diversity than controls.

Incorporated into the TCR beta cDNA libraries were unique molecular identifiers, which served to reduce PCR and sequencing biases. A population of about 0.9 to 10 million T cells gave rise to about half a million cDNA molecules. MiXCR, applied by TCRdb to the PCR reads, yields one record per CDR3 protein. The data hold 700,000 to 900,000 distinct CDR3 sequences, with about 45% observed a single time. Germline assignment: CDR1 WSHSY and CDR2 SAAADI. Trimming removed 3 bases from V and 3 bases from J; junction bases left unmatched: 3. The CDR3 is 16 residues long. This clonotype occurred a few times. The antigen is unknown.

The sequenced sample was blood. The V call is TRBV10-2, the J call TRBJ2-5; 14 positions match TRBD2. This TCR came from a girl aged 10-17 years with multiple sclerosis. The DNA for the CDR3 is TGCGCCAGCAGTGACCCGGGACTAGCGGGGGAAGAGACCCAGTACTTC. It encodes CASSDPGLAGEETQYF.